These 18 T cell receptor beta chains share one sample of origin, sequenced in a study of cytomegalovirus exposure and HLA in healthy donors (dated by TCRdb to the late 2010s). The library was produced with the immunoSEQ multiplex PCR assay. The table was pulled from immuneACCESS by TCRdb, which kept in-frame rearrangements only. Such tables lose some clones; where checked, under half of the loss comes from unresolved V genes, and the rest has no known cause. This sample lists roughly 130,000 clones; approximately 87% were detected once. Just under 3% of the sample is held by the ten biggest clonotypes. The sequencing input was PBMCs. The receptors derive from a man younger than 35 in good health and CMV-seronegative.

V is TRBV6-5 and J is TRBJ1-3, with D uncertain. Trimming cost V 7 bases and J 4 bases, with 8 bases left between them. The CDR3 length is 12 residues. Per germline, CDR1 MNHEY and CDR2 SVGAGI. The CDR3 coding sequence is TGTGCCAGCACCCCGGGGGGAAACACCATATATTTT. It codes for CASTPGGNTIYF.

The chain carries TRBV27 and TRBJ1-6, with D possibly being TRBD1 (5 bases). The V end lost 0 bases, the J end lost 8 bases, and 5 bases lay between the germline ends. Germline loops: CDR1 MNHEY, CDR2 SMNVEV (reference sequence). CDR3 size: 13 residues. The CDR3 DNA reads as TGTGCCAGCAGTTTATCGACAGATTCACCCCTCCACTTT. It codes for CASSLSTDSPLHF.

This chain links TRBV7-8 with TRBJ1-2; TRBD1 agrees at 7 bases. The CDR3 spans 14 residues. Germline V gene lookup returns CDR1 SGHVS and CDR2 FQNEAQ. After removal of 4 bases from V and 8 bases from J, the junction contained 10 bases not matched to a gene. CDR3: CASSSLKTGEGYTF. Written as DNA, the CDR3 is TGTGCCAGCAGCTCCCTTAAAACAGGGGAAGGCTACACCTTC. Full variable domain (remainder filled in from reference TRBV7-8 and TRBJ1-2): GAGVSQSPRYKVAKRGQDVALRCDPISGHVSLFWYQQALGQGPEFLTYFQNEAQLDKSGLPSDRFFAERPEGSVSTLKIQRTQQEDSAVYLCASSSLKTGEGYTFGSGTRLTVV.

The rearrangement uses TRBV25-1 and TRBJ2-4; 10 bases agree with TRBD2. V gave up 5 bases and J gave up 8 bases; unmatched junction bases: 6. The CDR3 is made up of 14 amino acids. Per germline, CDR1 MGHDK and CDR2 SYGVNS. CDR3 region: CASSRPAGGDIQYF. The CDR3, as DNA: TGTGCCAGCAGTAGGCCAGCGGGAGGGGACATTCAGTACTTC.

The gene calls are TRBV15 and TRBJ1-5, with D tentatively TRBD1 (6 bases). The CDR3 contains 15 residues. V dropped 1 base and J dropped 4 bases, with 11 bases sitting between them. Germline assignment: CDR1 LNHNV and CDR2 YYDKDF (reference sequence). The CDR3 DNA follows: TGTGCCACCAGCAGAGGGGGGCCGACAAATCAGCCCCAGCATTTT. Translating it yields CATSRGGPTNQPQHF.

The chain has TRBV6-1 and TRBJ1-1; D gene uncertain. Germline V CDR1 and CDR2: MNHNS, SASEGT. The CDR3 runs to 14 residues. Trimming left V 2 bases short and J 5 bases short, with 12 bases between. The CDR3 nucleotides read TGTGCCAGCAGTGAAACCGCAGGCTGGACTGAAGCTTTCTTT. Protein sequence: CASSETAGWTEAFF.

This clone was counted a few times. V and J are TRBV29-1 and TRBJ2-2; D ambiguous. The V end lost 4 bases, the J end lost 0 bases, and 9 bases lay between the germline ends. Germline loops: CDR1 SQVTM, CDR2 ANQGSEA. The CDR3 runs to 14 residues. For the CDR3, the DNA is TGCAGCGTTGGGGCCAGGACGAACACCGGGGAGCTGTTTTTT. It yields the protein CSVGARTNTGELFF.

This clone was recorded at least ten times. This chain links TRBV19 with TRBJ2-7; TRBD2 agrees at 8 bases. Germline CDR1 LNHDA, CDR2 SQIVND (reference sequence). V lost 7 bases to trimming and J lost 2 bases; unmatched junction nucleotides: 13. The CDR3 has 16 amino acids. The chain's CDR3 is CASMGQHSGAAYEQYF. For the CDR3, the DNA is TGTGCCAGTATGGGGCAGCATAGCGGGGCGGCCTACGAGCAGTACTTC.

The rearrangement uses TRBV28 and TRBJ1-2; TRBD1 might be the D (6 bases). CDR1 and CDR2 from the germline V gene are MDHEN and SYDVKM. V lost 7 bases, J lost 6 bases, and 12 bases lay in between. The CDR3 has 12 amino acids. CDR3 sequence reads: CASTQGSHGYTF. In DNA, the CDR3 is TGTGCCAGCACACAGGGATCTCATGGCTACACCTTC.

The chain couples TRBV6-1 to TRBJ1-2; 9 nucleotides agree with TRBD1. The CDR3 extends over 14 amino acids. Germline V gene sequence: CDR1 MNHNS, CDR2 SASEGT. The V gene end was trimmed by 0 bases and the J gene end by 7 bases; junction bases not matched to a gene: 3. This chain's CDR3 is CASSEAGTGPGYTF. The CDR3 DNA follows: TGTGCCAGCAGTGAAGCGGGGACAGGGCCTGGCTACACCTTC.

V gene TRBV9 combines with J gene TRBJ2-3, with 8 nucleotides matching TRBD1. Germline V gives CDR1 SGDLS, CDR2 YYNGEE. The ends lost 5 bases at V and 4 bases at J; junction bases unmatched: 6. The CDR3 runs 14 residues. The CDR3 region is CASSVRQGSDTQYF. The CDR3, as DNA: TGTGCCAGCAGTGTTCGACAGGGGTCAGATACGCAGTATTTT.

CDR3 sequence reads: CASSILTGGEAFF. Here the CDR3 DNA reads TGTGCCAGCAGCATTCTGACAGGGGGGGAAGCTTTCTTT. The chain carries TRBV5-6 and TRBJ1-1; 9 positions match TRBD1. The V gene's germline CDR1 is SGHDT and CDR2 YYEEEE. With 4 bases clipped from V and 8 bases from J, the junction kept 6 bases outside the gene matches. The CDR3 sequence is 13 residues long. The variable domain in full, with the rest retrieved from reference TRBV5-6 and TRBJ1-1, is DAGVTQSPTHLIKTRGQQVTLRCSPKSGHDTVSWYQQALGQGPQFIFQYYEEEERQRGNFPDRFSGHQFPNYSSELNVNALLLGDSALYLCASSILTGGEAFFGQGTRLTVV.

This chain connects TRBV5-4 to TRBJ2-1; 8 nucleotides match TRBD1. Per the germline V gene, CDR1 is SGHNT and CDR2 is YYREEE (reference sequence). Losses at the gene ends were 7 bases for V and 2 bases for J; bases not matched to a gene: 5. The CDR3 extends over 14 amino acids. The CDR3, as DNA: TGTGCCAGCGGAGACAGGGGCGCCTACAATGAGCAGTTCTTC. Protein sequence: CASGDRGAYNEQFF. Full variable domain (remainder filled in from reference TRBV5-4 and TRBJ2-1): ETGVTQSPTHLIKTRGQQVTLRCSSQSGHNTVSWYQQALGQGPQFIFQYYREEENGRGNFPPRFSGLQFPNYSSELNVNALELDDSALYLCASGDRGAYNEQFFGPGTRLTVL.

The chain employs TRBV6-5 and TRBJ1-6; D gene ambiguous. CDR3 size: 15 residues. Trimming left V 5 bases short and J 3 bases short, with 11 bases between. Germline CDR1 MNHEY, CDR2 SVGAGI. The CDR3 coding sequence is TGTGCCAGCAGTCCCCACTACCTCTATAATTCACCCCTCCACTTT. Translation: CASSPHYLYNSPLHF.

The chain combines TRBV4-1 with TRBJ2-2, with a possible D match to TRBD1 (5 bases). Germline lookup yields CDR1 MGHRA and CDR2 YSYEKL. Trimming shortened V by 0 bases and J by 5 bases, and 10 bases separated the two germline ends. The CDR3 extends over 15 amino acids. CDR3 sequence reads: CASSQEGQETGELFF. The DNA for the CDR3 is TGCGCCAGCAGCCAAGAGGGGCAGGAAACCGGGGAGCTGTTTTTT.

The CDR3 spells CASSLDRNSDTQYF. CDR3 nucleotide sequence: TGTGCCAGCAGCCTAGACAGGAATTCAGATACGCAGTATTTT. The gene calls are TRBV7-2 and TRBJ2-3, with D maybe TRBD1 (6 bases). Trimming took off 5 bases at V and 4 bases at J, with 13 bases between the two ends. This CDR3 has 14 residues. Germline values: CDR1 SGHTA, CDR2 FQGNSA.

CDR3 region: CASSFIPGNYGYTF. In nucleotides, the CDR3 is TGTGCCAGCAGTTTTATCCCTGGCAACTATGGCTACACCTTC. The gene calls are TRBV27 and TRBJ1-2, with D unresolved. Per the germline V gene, CDR1 is MNHEY and CDR2 is SMNVEV (reference sequence). CDR3 size: 14 residues. V lost 3 bases to trimming and J lost 2 bases, with 10 bases between them.

This sequence joins TRBV5-1 and TRBJ2-7; the match to TRBD2 covers 13 bases. Germline V gives CDR1 SGHRS, CDR2 YFSETQ. CDR3 length: 18 amino acids. V shed 4 bases, J shed 2 bases, and the junction held 12 bases outside the gene matches. The CDR3 DNA sequence: TGCGCCAGCAGCGTCGGACTAGCGGGAGAATCAGGGGCCTACGAGCAGTACTTC. Translated, it gives CASSVGLAGESGAYEQYF.